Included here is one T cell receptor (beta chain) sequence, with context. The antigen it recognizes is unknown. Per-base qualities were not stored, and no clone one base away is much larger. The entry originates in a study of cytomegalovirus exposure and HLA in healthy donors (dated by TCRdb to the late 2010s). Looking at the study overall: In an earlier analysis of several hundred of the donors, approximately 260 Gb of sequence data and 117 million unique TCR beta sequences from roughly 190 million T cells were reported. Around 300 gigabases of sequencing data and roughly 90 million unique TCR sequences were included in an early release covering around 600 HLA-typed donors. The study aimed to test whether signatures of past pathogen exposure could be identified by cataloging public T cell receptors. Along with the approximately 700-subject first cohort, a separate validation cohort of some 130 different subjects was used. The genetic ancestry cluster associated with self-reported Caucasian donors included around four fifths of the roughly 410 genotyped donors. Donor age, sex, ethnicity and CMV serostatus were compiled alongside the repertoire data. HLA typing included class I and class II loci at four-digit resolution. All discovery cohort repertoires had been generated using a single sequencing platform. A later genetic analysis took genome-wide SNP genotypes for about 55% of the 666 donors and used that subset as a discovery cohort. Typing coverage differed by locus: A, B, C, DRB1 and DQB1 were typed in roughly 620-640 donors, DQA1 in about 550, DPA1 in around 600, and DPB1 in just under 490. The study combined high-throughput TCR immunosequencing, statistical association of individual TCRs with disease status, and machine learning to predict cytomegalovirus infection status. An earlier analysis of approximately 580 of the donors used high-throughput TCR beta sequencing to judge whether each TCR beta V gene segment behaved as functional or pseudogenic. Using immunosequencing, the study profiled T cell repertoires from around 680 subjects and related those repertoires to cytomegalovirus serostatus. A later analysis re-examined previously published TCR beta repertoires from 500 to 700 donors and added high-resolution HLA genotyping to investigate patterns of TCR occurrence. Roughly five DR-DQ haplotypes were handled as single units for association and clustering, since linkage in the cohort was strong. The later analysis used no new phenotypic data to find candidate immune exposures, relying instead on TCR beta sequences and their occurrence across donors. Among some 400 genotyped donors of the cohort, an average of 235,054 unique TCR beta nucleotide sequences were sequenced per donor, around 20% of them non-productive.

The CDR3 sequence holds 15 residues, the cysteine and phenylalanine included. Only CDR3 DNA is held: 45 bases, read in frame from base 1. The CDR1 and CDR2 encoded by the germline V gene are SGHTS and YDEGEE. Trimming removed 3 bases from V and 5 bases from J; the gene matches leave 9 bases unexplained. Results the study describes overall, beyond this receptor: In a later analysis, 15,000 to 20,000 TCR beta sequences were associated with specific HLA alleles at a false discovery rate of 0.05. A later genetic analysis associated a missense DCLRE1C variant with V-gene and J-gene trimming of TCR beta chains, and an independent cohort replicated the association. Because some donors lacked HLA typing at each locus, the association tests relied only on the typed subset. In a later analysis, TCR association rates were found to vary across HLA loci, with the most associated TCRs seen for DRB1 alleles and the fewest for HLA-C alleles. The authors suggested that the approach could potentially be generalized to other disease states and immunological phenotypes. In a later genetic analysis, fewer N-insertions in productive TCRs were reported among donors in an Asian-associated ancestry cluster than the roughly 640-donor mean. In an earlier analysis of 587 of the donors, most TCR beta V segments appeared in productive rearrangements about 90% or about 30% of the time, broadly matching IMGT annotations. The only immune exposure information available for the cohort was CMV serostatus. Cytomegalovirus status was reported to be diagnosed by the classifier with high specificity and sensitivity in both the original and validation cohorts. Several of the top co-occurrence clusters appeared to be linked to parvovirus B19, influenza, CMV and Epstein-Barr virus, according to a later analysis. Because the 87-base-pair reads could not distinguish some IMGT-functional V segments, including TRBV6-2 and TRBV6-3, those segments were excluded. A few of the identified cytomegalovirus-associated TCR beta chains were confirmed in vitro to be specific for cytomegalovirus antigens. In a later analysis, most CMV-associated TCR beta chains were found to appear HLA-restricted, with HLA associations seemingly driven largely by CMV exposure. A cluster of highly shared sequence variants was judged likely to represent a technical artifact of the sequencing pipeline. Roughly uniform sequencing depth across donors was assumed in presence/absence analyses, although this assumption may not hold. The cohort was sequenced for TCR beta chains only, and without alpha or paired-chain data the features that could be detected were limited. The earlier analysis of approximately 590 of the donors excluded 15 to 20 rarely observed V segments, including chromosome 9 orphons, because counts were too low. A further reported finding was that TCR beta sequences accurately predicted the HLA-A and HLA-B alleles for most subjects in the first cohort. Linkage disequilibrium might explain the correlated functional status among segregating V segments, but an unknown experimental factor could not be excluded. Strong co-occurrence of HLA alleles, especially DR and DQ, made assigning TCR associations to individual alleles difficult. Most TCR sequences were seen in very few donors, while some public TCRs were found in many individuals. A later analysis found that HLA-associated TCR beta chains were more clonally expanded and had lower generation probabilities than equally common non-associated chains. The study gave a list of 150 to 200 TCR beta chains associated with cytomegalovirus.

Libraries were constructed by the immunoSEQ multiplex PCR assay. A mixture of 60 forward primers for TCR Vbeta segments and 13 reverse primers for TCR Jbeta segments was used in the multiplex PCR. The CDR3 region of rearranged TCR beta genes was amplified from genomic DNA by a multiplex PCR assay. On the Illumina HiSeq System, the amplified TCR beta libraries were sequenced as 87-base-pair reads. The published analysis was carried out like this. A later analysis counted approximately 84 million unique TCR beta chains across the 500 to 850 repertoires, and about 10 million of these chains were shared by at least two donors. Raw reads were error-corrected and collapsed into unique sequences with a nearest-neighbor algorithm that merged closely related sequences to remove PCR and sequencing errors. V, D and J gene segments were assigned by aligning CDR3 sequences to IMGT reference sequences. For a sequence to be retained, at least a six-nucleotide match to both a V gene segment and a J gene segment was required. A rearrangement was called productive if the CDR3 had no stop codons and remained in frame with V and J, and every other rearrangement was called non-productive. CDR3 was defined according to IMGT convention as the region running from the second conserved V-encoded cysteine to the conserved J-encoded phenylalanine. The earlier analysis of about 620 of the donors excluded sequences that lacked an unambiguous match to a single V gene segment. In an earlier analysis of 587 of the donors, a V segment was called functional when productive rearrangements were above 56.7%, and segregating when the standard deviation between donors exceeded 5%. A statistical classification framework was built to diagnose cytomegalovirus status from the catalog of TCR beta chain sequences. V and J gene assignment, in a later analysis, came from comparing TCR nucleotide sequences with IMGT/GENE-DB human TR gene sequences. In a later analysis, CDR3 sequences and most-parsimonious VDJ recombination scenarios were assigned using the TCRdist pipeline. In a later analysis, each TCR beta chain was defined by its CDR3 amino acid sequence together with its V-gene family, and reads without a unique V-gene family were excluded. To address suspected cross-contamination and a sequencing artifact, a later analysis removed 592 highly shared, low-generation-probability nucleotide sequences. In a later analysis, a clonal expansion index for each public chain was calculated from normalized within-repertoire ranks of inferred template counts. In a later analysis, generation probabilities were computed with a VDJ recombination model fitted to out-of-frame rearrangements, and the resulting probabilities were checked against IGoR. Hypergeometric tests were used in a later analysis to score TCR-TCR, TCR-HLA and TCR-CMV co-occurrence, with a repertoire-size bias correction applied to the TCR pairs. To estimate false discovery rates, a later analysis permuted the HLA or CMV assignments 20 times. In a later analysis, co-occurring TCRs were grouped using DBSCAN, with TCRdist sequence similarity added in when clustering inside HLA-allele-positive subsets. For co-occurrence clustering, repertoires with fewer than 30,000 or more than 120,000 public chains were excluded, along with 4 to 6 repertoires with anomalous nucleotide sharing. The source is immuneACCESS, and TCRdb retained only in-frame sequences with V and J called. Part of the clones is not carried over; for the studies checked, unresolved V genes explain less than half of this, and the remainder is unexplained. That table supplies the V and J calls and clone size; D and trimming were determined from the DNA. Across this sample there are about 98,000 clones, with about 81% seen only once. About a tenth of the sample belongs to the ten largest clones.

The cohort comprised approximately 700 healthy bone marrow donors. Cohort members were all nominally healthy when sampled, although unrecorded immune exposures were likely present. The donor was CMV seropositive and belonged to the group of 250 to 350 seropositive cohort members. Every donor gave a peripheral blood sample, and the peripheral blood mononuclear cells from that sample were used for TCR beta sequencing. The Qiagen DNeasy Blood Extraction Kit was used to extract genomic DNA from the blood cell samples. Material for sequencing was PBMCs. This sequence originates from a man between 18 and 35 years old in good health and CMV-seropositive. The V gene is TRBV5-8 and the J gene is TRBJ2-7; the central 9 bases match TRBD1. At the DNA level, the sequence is TGTGCCAGCAGCTATCCGGGACAGGGTAGCGACGAGCAGTACTTC. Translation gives CASSYPGQGSDEQYF.